One and the same sample provided the 8 T cell receptor beta chains below, sequenced in a study of identical twins. TCRdb fed the 5' RACE reads into MiXCR, producing one record per CDR3 protein. The sample lists roughly 490,000 distinct CDR3 sequences, approximately 15% occurring once. These data were also reused for a study on yellow fever vaccine responses in identical twins.

The sequenced sample was CD4+ T cells sorted from blood. These receptors all stem from a woman younger than 35 in good health.

The gene calls are TRBV5-4 and TRBJ2-1, with D perhaps TRBD1 or TRBD2 (6 bases each). With 4 bases removed from V and 3 bases from J, the gap between germline ends came to 14 bases. The CDR3 runs to 15 residues. Germline values: CDR1 SGHNT, CDR2 YYREEE (reference sequence). CDR3 sequence: CASSATGRSYNEQFF. DNA of the CDR3: TGTGCCAGCAGCGCTACAGGGAGGAGCTACAATGAGCAGTTCTTC.

The table lists this clonotype with a few counts. V is TRBV11-2 and J is TRBJ2-7; 7 bases fit TRBD2. The CDR3 has 16 residues. CDR1 is SGHAT, CDR2 FQNNGV, per germline. V dropped 0 bases and J dropped 2; count of bases not matched to a gene: 7. The DNA for the CDR3 is TGTGCCAGCAGCTTAGATTTGGCTAGCGGAACCTACGAGCAGTACTTC. Translated, it gives CASSLDLASGTYEQYF.

This clonotype was counted a few times. The CDR3 DNA sequence: TGTGCCAGCAGCTTGAGGATGAAAAACATTCAGTACTTC. This translates into CASSLRMKNIQYF. The chain couples TRBV5-6 to TRBJ2-4; D call uncertain. Germline V lookup: CDR1 SGHDT, CDR2 YYEEEE. There are 13 residues in the CDR3. Trimming removed 1 base from V and 4 bases from J, with 6 bases in between.

This clonotype was seen ten or more times. V usage is TRBV3-1 and J usage is TRBJ2-3, with 9 positions matching TRBD1. CDR3 size: 16 residues. V gave up 2 bases and J gave up 4 bases; unmatched junction bases: 7. Germline-derived CDR1 and CDR2 are LGHDT and YNNKEL (reference sequence). The CDR3 DNA follows: TGTGCCAGCAGCCAACGGAGGGACAGGGCTTCAGATACGCAGTATTTT. This sequence encodes CASSQRRDRASDTQYF.

The chain recombines TRBV6-2 or TRBV6-3 with TRBJ2-2, with a possible D match to TRBD1 (5 bases). Looked up from germline, CDR1 is MNHEY and CDR2 is SVGEGT. This CDR3 contains 14 residues. Trimming removed 6 bases from V and 3 bases from J, with 11 bases in between. CDR3 DNA sequence: TGTGCCAGCAGCCGAAGACAGCACACCGGGGAGCTGTTTTTT. It specifies CASSRRQHTGELFF.

Only a few counts were recorded for this clonotype. The rearrangement uses TRBV7-2 and TRBJ1-1, with D perhaps TRBD1 (6 bases). The germline V and J ends were trimmed by 4 bases and 5 bases, with 17 bases remaining between them. Germline-derived CDR1 and CDR2 are SGHTA and FQGNSA. The CDR3 is made up of 15 amino acids. The CDR3 DNA reads TGTGCCAGCAGCTGGAGGGGGGGCGAGGGGACTGAAGCTTTCTTT. The encoded protein is CASSWRGGEGTEAFF.

At least ten counts were recorded for this clonotype. The chain employs TRBV7-9 and TRBJ2-6; D is undetermined. This CDR3 is built from 13 residues. Germline V CDR1 and CDR2: SEHNR, FQNEAQ (reference sequence). V was trimmed by 2 bases and J by 3 bases, leaving 2 bases between them. The CDR3 bases are TGTGCCAGCAGCTTACTTGGGGCCAACGTCCTGACTTTC. Translated: CASSLLGANVLTF.

This clonotype was seen ten or more times. This rearrangement joins TRBV5-1 to TRBJ2-3; 14 nucleotides align to TRBD2. CDR3 length: 17 amino acids. Germline loops: CDR1 SGHRS, CDR2 YFSETQ. V was pared by 3 bases and J by 1 base, with 4 bases of the junction left unmatched. This CDR3 reads CASSWPTSGGGTDTQYF. CDR3 sequence (DNA): TGCGCCAGCAGCTGGCCGACTAGCGGGGGGGGCACAGATACGCAGTATTTT.